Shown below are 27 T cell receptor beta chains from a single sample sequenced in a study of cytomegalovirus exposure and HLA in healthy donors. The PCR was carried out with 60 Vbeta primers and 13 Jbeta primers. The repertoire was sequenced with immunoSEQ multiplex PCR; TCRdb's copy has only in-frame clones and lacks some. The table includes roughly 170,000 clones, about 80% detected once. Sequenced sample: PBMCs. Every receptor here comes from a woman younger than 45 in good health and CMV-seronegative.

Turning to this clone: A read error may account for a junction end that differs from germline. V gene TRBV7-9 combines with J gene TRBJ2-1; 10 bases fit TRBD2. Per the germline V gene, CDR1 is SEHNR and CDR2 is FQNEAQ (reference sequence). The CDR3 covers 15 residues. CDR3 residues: CSSSSGTSDYNEQFF. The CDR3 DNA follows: TGTTCCAGCAGCTCGGGGACTAGCGACTACAATGAGCAGTTCTTC.

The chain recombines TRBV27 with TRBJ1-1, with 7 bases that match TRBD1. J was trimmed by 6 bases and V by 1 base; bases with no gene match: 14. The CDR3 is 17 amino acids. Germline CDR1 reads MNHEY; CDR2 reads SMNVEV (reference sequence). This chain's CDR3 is CASSLFWDRESGAEAFF. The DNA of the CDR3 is TGTGCCAGCAGTTTATTTTGGGACAGAGAGTCAGGCGCTGAAGCTTTCTTT.

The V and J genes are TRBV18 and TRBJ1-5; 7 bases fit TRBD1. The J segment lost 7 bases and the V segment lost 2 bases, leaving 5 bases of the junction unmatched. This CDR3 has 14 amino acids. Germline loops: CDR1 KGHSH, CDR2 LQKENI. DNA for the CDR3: TGTGCCAGCTCACCAACGACAGGGAAGCAGCCCCAGCATTTT. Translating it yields CASSPTTGKQPQHF. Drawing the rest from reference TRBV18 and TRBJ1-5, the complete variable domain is NAGVMQNPRHLVRRRGQEARLRCSPMKGHSHVYWYRQLPEEGLKFMVYLQKENIIDESGMPKERFSAEFPKEGPSILRIQQVVRGDSAAYFCASSPTTGKQPQHFGDGTRLSIL.

CDR3 DNA: TGTGCCAGCAGAGGGGGAGGGACAACTAATGAAAAACTGTTTTTT. Its translation is CASRGGGTTNEKLFF. The genes are TRBV6-5 and TRBJ1-4; D may be TRBD1 (6 bases). Trimming stripped 6 bases from V and 0 bases from J, with 11 bases between. The CDR3 totals 15 residues. From germline, CDR1 is MNHEY and CDR2 SVGAGI.

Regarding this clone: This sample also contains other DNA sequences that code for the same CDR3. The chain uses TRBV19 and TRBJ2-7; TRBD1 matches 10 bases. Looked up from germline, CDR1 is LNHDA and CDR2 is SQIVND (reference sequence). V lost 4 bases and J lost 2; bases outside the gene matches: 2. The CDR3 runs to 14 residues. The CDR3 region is CASSTGTGAYEQYF. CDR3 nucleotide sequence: TGTGCCAGTAGTACCGGGACAGGGGCCTACGAGCAGTACTTC.

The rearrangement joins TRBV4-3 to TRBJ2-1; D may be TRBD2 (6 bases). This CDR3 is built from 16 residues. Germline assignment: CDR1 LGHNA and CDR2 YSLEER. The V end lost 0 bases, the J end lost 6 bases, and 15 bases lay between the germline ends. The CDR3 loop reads CASSQERGFPGNEQFF. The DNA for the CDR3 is TGCGCCAGCAGCCAAGAGCGGGGCTTCCCAGGCAATGAGCAGTTCTTC.

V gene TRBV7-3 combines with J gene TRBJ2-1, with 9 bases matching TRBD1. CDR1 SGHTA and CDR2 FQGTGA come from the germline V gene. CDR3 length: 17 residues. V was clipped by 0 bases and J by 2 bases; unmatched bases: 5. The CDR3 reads CASSLTGDRVAYNEQFF. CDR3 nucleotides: TGTGCCAGCAGCTTAACCGGGGACAGGGTGGCCTACAATGAGCAGTTCTTC.

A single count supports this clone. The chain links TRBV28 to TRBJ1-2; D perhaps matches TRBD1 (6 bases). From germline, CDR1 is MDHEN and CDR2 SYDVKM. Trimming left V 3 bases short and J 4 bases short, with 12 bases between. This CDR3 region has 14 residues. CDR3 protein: CASSLFQGSYGYTF. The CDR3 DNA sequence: TGTGCCAGCAGTTTGTTTCAGGGGAGCTATGGCTACACCTTC.

This chain's CDR3 is CASSLLPGGGNTIYF. CDR3 sequence (DNA): TGCGCCAGCAGCTTGCTGCCAGGGGGTGGAAACACCATATATTTT. The V gene is TRBV5-1, the J gene TRBJ1-3, with TRBD1 matching 7 bases. This CDR3 contains 15 residues. The J segment lost 3 bases and the V segment lost 1 base, leaving 4 bases of the junction unmatched. Germline CDR1 SGHRS, CDR2 YFSETQ.

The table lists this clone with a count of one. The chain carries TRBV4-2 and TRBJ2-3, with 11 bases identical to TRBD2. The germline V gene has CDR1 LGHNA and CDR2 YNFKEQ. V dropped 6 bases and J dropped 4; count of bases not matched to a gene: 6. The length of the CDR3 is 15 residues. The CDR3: CASRQLAGDSDTQYF. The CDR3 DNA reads TGTGCCAGCAGACAACTAGCGGGAGATTCAGATACGCAGTATTTT.

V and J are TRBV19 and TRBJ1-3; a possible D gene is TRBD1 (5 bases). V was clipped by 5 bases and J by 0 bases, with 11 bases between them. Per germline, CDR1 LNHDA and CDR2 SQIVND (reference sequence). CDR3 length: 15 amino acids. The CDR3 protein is CASSSTAYSGNTIYF. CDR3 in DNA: TGTGCCAGTAGTTCGACAGCTTACTCTGGAAACACCATATATTTT.

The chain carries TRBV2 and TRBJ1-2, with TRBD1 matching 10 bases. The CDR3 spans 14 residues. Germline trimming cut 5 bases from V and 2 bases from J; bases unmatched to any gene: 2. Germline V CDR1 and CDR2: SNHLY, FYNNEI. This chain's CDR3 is CASSKGQGNYGYTF. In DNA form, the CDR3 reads TGTGCCAGCAGTAAGGGACAGGGGAACTATGGCTACACCTTC.

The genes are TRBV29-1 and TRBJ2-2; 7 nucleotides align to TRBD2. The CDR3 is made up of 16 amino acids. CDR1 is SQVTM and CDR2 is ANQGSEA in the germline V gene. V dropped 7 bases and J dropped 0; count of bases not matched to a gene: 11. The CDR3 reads CSAPWGGVTNTGELFF. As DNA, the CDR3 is TGCAGCGCCCCCTGGGGGGGGGTAACGAACACCGGGGAGCTGTTTTTT.

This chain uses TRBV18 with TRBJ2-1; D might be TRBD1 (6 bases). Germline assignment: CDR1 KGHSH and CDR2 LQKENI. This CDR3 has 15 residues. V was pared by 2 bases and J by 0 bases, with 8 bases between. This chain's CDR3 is CASSPEQGSYNEQFF. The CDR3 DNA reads TGTGCCAGCTCACCAGAACAGGGCTCCTACAATGAGCAGTTCTTC. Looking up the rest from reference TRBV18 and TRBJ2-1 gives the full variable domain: NAGVMQNPRHLVRRRGQEARLRCSPMKGHSHVYWYRQLPEEGLKFMVYLQKENIIDESGMPKERFSAEFPKEGPSILRIQQVVRGDSAAYFCASSPEQGSYNEQFFGPGTRLTVL.

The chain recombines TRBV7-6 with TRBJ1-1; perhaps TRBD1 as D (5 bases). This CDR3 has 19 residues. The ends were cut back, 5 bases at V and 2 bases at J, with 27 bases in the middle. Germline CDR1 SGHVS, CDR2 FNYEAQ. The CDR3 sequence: CASSPPGGELSRRNTEAFF. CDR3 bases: TGTGCCAGCAGCCCACCGGGGGGGGAACTCTCGAGACGAAACACTGAAGCTTTCTTT.

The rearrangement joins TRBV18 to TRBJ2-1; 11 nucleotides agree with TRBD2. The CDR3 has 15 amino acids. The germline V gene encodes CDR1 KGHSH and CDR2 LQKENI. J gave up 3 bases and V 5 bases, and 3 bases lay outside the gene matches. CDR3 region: CASSTGTSGYNEQFF. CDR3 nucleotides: TGTGCCAGCTCAACCGGGACTAGCGGCTACAATGAGCAGTTCTTC.

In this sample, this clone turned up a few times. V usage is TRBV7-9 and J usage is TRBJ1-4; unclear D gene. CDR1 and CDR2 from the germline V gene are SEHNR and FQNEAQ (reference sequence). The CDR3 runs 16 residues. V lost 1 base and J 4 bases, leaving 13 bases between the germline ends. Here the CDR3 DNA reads TGTGCCAGCAGCTTAGAGGTTGGAGGGTTTAATGAAAAACTGTTTTTT. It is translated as CASSLEVGGFNEKLFF.

The CDR3 here is CASSSSGSPDTQYF. CDR3 nucleotide sequence: TGTGCCAGTAGTTCCAGCGGGAGCCCAGATACGCAGTATTTT. This chain uses TRBV19 with TRBJ2-3, with 8 bases fitting TRBD2. With V trimmed by 5 bases and J by 4 bases, 5 bases remained unmatched. There are 14 residues in the CDR3. Germline V gives CDR1 LNHDA, CDR2 SQIVND (reference sequence).

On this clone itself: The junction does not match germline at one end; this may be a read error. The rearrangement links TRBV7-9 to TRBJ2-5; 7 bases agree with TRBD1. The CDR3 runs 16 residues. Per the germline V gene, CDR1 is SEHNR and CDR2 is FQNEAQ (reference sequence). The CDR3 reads CSSSLRSQGSWQTQYF. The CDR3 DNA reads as TGTTCCAGCAGCTTAAGATCACAGGGGTCTTGGCAGACCCAGTACTTC.

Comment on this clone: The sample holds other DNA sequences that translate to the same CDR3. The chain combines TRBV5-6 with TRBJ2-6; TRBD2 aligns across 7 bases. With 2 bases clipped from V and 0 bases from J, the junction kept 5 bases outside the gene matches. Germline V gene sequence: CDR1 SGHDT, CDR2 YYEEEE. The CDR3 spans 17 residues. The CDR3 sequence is CASSFWGGSSGANVLTF. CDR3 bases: TGTGCCAGCAGCTTTTGGGGGGGAAGCTCTGGGGCCAACGTCCTGACTTTC.

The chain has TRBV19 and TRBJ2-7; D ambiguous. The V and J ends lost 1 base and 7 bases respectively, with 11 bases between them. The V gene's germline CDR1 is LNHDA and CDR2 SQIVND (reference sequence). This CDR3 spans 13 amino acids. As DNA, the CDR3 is TGTGCCAGTAGTATAGCCGCGACTGGGGAGCAGTACTTC. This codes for CASSIAATGEQYF.

Written as DNA, the CDR3 is TGTGCCAGCAGCTTTCGGACAGGGTTTCAAGAGACCCAGTACTTC. Its protein product is CASSFRTGFQETQYF. The V call is TRBV7-2, the J call TRBJ2-5, with 8 bases matching TRBD1. The J segment lost 2 bases and the V segment lost 3 bases, leaving 5 bases of the junction unmatched. Germline V gives CDR1 SGHTA, CDR2 FQGNSA. This CDR3 is 15 amino acids long.

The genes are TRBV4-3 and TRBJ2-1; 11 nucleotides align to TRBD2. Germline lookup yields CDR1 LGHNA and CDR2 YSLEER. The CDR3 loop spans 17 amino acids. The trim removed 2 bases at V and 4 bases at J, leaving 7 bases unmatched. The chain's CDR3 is CASSQTVGLAVYNEQFF. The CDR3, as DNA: TGCGCCAGCAGCCAAACCGTGGGACTAGCGGTATACAATGAGCAGTTCTTC.

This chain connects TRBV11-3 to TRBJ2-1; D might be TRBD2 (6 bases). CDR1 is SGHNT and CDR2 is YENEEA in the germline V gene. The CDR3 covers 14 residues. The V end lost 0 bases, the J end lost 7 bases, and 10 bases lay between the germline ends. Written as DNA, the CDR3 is TGTGCCAGCAGCTTAGAACTAGCTTCAAATGAGCAGTTCTTC. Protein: CASSLELASNEQFF.

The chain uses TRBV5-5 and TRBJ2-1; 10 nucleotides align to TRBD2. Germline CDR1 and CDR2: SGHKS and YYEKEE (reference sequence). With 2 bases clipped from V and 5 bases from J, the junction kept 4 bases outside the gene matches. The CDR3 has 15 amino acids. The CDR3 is CASSFTSGAHNEQFF. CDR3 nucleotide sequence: TGTGCCAGCAGCTTTACTAGCGGGGCGCACAATGAGCAGTTCTTC. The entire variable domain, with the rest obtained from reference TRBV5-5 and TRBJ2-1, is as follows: DAGVTQSPTHLIKTRGQQVTLRCSPISGHKSVSWYQQVLGQGPQFIFQYYEKEERGRGNFPDRFSARQFPNYSSELNVNALLLGDSALYLCASSFTSGAHNEQFFGPGTRLTVL.

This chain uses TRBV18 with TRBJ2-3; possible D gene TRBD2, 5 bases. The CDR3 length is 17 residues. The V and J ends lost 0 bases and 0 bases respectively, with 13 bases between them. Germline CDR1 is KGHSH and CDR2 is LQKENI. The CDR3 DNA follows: TGTGCCAGCTCACCACCTCGGCCAGCGGAGAGCACAGATACGCAGTATTTT. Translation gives CASSPPRPAESTDTQYF.

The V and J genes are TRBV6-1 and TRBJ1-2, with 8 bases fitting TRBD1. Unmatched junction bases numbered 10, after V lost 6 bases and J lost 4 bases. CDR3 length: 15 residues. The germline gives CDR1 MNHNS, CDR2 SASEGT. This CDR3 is CASRTGQAARYGYTF. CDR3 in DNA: TGTGCCAGCAGGACGGGACAGGCAGCCCGCTATGGCTACACCTTC.